A single TCR beta chain is shown here with its context. Its matching antigen is unknown. This specimen belongs to a study of cytomegalovirus exposure and HLA in healthy donors. About the research overall: Inside one of the first data releases sat around 86 million unique TCRs taken from HLA-typed donors. Study-level results: Sequences of the TCR beta chain were said to predict the HLA-A and HLA-B alleles of most subjects accurately. Immune exposure data for these donors was limited to CMV serostatus.

The study ran its PCR with 60 Vbeta and 13 Jbeta primers. The method was immunoSEQ multiplex PCR; TCRdb's version includes in-frame clones alone and lacks a portion of them. The sample includes fewer than 90,000 clones, about 80% seen only once; the top ten take roughly a tenth. From germline, CDR1 is MNHEY and CDR2 SMNVEV (reference sequence). The CDR3 loop spans 16 amino acids. Trimming took 5 bases from V and 5 from J; bases not matched to a gene: 13. J is TRBJ2-7 and V is TRBV27; 9 bases line up with TRBD1. This sequence originates from a young man in good health and CMV-seropositive. Sequenced: PBMCs. The CDR3 bases are TGTGCCAGCAGTGTCCCCGCCGGGACAGGGAGACACGAGCAGTACTTC. Amino acids: CASSVPAGTGRHEQYF.